Below are 32 T cell receptor beta chains sequenced from a single sample in a study of T-cell reconstitution after alpha-beta-depleted transplantation in children. A library of TCRbeta sequences, prepared with unique molecular identifiers, was generated. One entry per CDR3 protein, called by TCRdb with MiXCR from the PCR reads. The sample has under 85,000 distinct CDR3 sequences, over 15% seen once. Sequencing was performed on PBMCs, mostly from graft donor cells, taken 360 days after TCRalphabeta/CD19-depleted stem cell transplant. These receptor sequences come from a male patient between 2 and 15 years old who had a stem cell transplant for acute lymphoblastic leukemia, so the T cells may come from the graft donor.

The gene calls are TRBV5-1 and TRBJ2-4; D is unclear. Trimming stripped 0 bases from V and 6 bases from J, with 7 bases between. The CDR3 runs to 13 residues. Germline CDR1 and CDR2: SGHRS and YFSETQ. As DNA, the CDR3 is TGCGCCAGCAGCTTGGCCCTCGGAAACATTCAGTACTTC. Translated: CASSLALGNIQYF.

The rearrangement uses TRBV12-3 or TRBV12-4 and TRBJ1-4; 9 bases map to TRBD1. V was clipped by 6 bases and J by 7 bases; unmatched bases: 6. The CDR3 extends over 14 amino acids. In DNA, the CDR3 is TGTGCCAGCAGCGGGACAGGGAAAGGTGAAAAACTGTTTTTT. Translated: CASSGTGKGEKLFF.

This clonotype was found a few times. This chain links TRBV12-3 or TRBV12-4 with TRBJ2-7; TRBD2 matches at 9 bases. The CDR3 totals 17 residues. Trimming removed 3 bases from V and 4 bases from J; junction bases left unmatched: 13. The chain's CDR3 is CASSLASGMRIPYEQYF. The CDR3 coding sequence is TGTGCCAGCAGTTTGGCTAGCGGGATGAGAATCCCTTACGAGCAGTACTTC.

This clonotype was detected many times. The V call is TRBV7-9, the J call TRBJ2-1, with D maybe TRBD2 (6 bases). The CDR3 totals 14 residues. Looked up from germline, CDR1 is SEHNR and CDR2 is FQNEAQ (reference sequence). Between the trimmed V and J ends, which lost 7 bases and 5 bases, there was a span of 15 bases. CDR3 loop: CASKPGLGNNEQFF. The CDR3 nucleotides read TGTGCCAGCAAACCGGGACTGGGAAACAATGAGCAGTTCTTC.

This clonotype was detected many times. J is TRBJ1-4 and V is TRBV5-1; no clear D gene. V lost 2 bases and J lost 1, with 15 bases in between. CDR3 size: 17 residues. Germline V gene sequence: CDR1 SGHRS, CDR2 YFSETQ. CDR3 bases: TGCGCCAGCAGCTTCCGGCCCGGCGGGGTAACTAATGAAAAACTGTTTTTT. Protein: CASSFRPGGVTNEKLFF.

The V and J genes are TRBV12-3 or TRBV12-4 and TRBJ2-7; 7 bases agree with TRBD2. The CDR3 covers 13 residues. The trim removed 8 bases at V and 1 base at J, leaving 5 bases unmatched. The CDR3 region has the DNA TGTGCCAGCTCTTGGGGGGGTTCCTACGAGCAGTACTTC. Protein product: CASSWGGSYEQYF.

This chain connects TRBV6-5 to TRBJ2-7; possible D gene TRBD1, 6 bases. Germline CDR1 reads MNHEY; CDR2 reads SVGAGI. This CDR3 comprises 16 residues. V dropped 0 bases and J dropped 2 bases, with 14 bases sitting between them. CDR3 region: CASSYSDSLSPYEQYF. In nucleotides, the CDR3 is TGTGCCAGCAGTTACTCGGACAGTCTATCCCCCTACGAGCAGTACTTC.

This clonotype was observed a few times. V and J are TRBV14 and TRBJ2-1; a weak D match, TRBD1 (6 bases). Per the germline V gene, CDR1 is SGHDN and CDR2 is FVKESK. Trimming removed 2 bases from V and 13 bases from J, with 30 bases in between. The CDR3 has 18 amino acids. CDR3 protein: CASSQQGWGHTRTMNQFF. CDR3 nucleotide sequence: TGTGCCAGCAGCCAACAAGGGTGGGGACATACACGGACAATGAATCAGTTCTTC.

This clonotype showed up just once. This rearrangement joins TRBV6-5 to TRBJ2-1; the match to TRBD2 covers 8 bases. J was trimmed by 7 bases and V by 7 bases; bases with no gene match: 12. The germline V gene has CDR1 MNHEY and CDR2 SVGAGI. The CDR3 contains 15 residues. This chain's CDR3 is CASITGTSVGNEQFF. DNA of the CDR3: TGTGCCAGCATTACCGGGACTAGTGTGGGGAATGAGCAGTTCTTC.

This clonotype has only a few counts. This rearrangement joins TRBV5-1 to TRBJ2-5, with 8 bases matching TRBD2. CDR3 length equals 16 residues. CDR1 is SGHRS and CDR2 is YFSETQ in the germline V gene. V trimming: 0 bases; J trimming: 2 bases; junction bases outside the gene matches: 6. The CDR3 bases are TGCGCCAGCAGCTTGGTTGCTAGCGGGTTACAAGAGACCCAGTACTTC. It yields the protein CASSLVASGLQETQYF.

The rearrangement joins TRBV2 to TRBJ1-5; D is ambiguous. The germline V and J ends were trimmed by 6 bases and 3 bases, with 12 bases remaining between them. Germline lookup yields CDR1 SNHLY and CDR2 FYNNEI. The CDR3 loop spans 14 amino acids. The CDR3 DNA reads TGTGCCAGCAGCCTGATCTACCCCAATCAGCCCCAGCATTTT. Protein sequence: CASSLIYPNQPQHF.

The chain employs TRBV27 and TRBJ2-4; maybe TRBD1 (6 bases). The length of the CDR3 is 14 residues. Trimming took off 5 bases at V and 3 bases at J, with 11 bases between the two ends. Germline CDR1 reads MNHEY; CDR2 reads SMNVEV (reference sequence). As DNA, the CDR3 is TGTGCCAGCAGTGGGACACACGGCAAAAACATTCAGTACTTC. Translated: CASSGTHGKNIQYF.

The CDR3 DNA reads TGTGCCAGCAGCTTGGACAGGGGGCCCACCGGGGAGCTGTTTTTT. Translated: CASSLDRGPTGELFF. V usage is TRBV7-9 and J usage is TRBJ2-2; 11 bases line up with TRBD1. CDR1 is SEHNR and CDR2 is FQNEAQ in the germline V gene (reference sequence). The CDR3 runs 15 residues. J gave up 4 bases and V 3 bases, and 1 base lay outside the gene matches.

A remark on this clonotype: An end of the junction differs from the germline gene, which may be a read error. This chain connects TRBV4-1 to TRBJ2-2; weak D call: TRBD2 (5 bases). Germline V CDR1 and CDR2: MGHRA, YSYEKL. The CDR3 runs 15 residues. The CDR3 coding sequence is TGCGCCAGCAGCCAAGACCCTAGGGCTCCCGGGGAGTTGTTTTTT. The encoded protein is CASSQDPRAPGELFF.

This chain connects TRBV7-9 to TRBJ2-3; maybe TRBD1 (5 bases). Germline V gene data show CDR1 as SEHNR and CDR2 as FQNEAQ (reference sequence). The CDR3 is 15 residues long. Trimming shortened V by 2 bases and J by 0 bases, and 9 bases separated the two germline ends. In DNA, the CDR3 is TGTGCCAGCAGCTTATTAGGGGCTAGCACAGATACGCAGTATTTT. It translates to CASSLLGASTDTQYF.

The V gene is TRBV2, the J gene TRBJ2-2; 14 bases map to TRBD2. The CDR3 spans 17 residues. V gave up 6 bases and J gave up 1 base; unmatched junction bases: 4. CDR1 is SNHLY, CDR2 FYNNEI, per germline. The CDR3 spells CASRGLAGVWNTGELFF. DNA of the CDR3: TGTGCCAGCAGGGGACTAGCGGGAGTATGGAACACCGGGGAGCTGTTTTTT.

This clonotype was seen more than once but under ten times. CDR3 sequence: CASSRERETILLAKNIQYF. CDR3 bases: TGTGCCAGCAGCCGAGAAAGGGAGACCATTCTCTTAGCCAAAAACATTCAGTACTTC. V usage is TRBV11-2 and J usage is TRBJ2-4, with TRBD2 as a possible D gene (5 bases). V was pared by 5 bases and J by 0 bases, with 23 bases between. Germline loops: CDR1 SGHAT, CDR2 FQNNGV. CDR3 length: 19 amino acids.

This clonotype was counted a single time. The chain couples TRBV5-1 to TRBJ1-1; TRBD1 agrees at 8 bases. Germline CDR1 SGHRS, CDR2 YFSETQ. With 4 bases clipped from V and 5 bases from J, the junction kept 4 bases outside the gene matches. The CDR3 is made up of 13 amino acids. CDR3 sequence (DNA): TGCGCCAGCAGCCAGGGGGCAGGAACTGAAGCTTTCTTT. Amino acid sequence: CASSQGAGTEAFF.

This clonotype was picked up a small number of times. This rearrangement joins TRBV2 to TRBJ2-4; D may be TRBD2 (5 bases). Germline loops: CDR1 SNHLY, CDR2 FYNNEI. V was shortened by 3 bases and J by 0 bases, with 15 bases between the two germline ends. The CDR3 is 17 amino acids. In nucleotides, the CDR3 is TGTGCCAGCAGTGATCCCCCCGCCGGGGTAGCCAAAAACATTCAGTACTTC. It is translated as CASSDPPAGVAKNIQYF.

A few counts support this clonotype. V gene TRBV2 combines with J gene TRBJ2-1; 11 bases line up with TRBD2. Trimming cost V 6 bases and J 9 bases; bases outside gene matches: 7. Germline-derived CDR1 and CDR2 are SNHLY and FYNNEI. This CDR3 has 14 amino acids. This CDR3 reads CASRQLAGVFEQFF. CDR3 nucleotides: TGTGCCAGCAGACAACTAGCGGGAGTATTTGAGCAGTTCTTC.

The chain has TRBV6-5 and TRBJ2-3, with D tentatively TRBD1 or TRBD2 (5 bases each). This CDR3 contains 15 residues. CDR1 and CDR2 (germline): MNHEY, SVGAGI. Trimming took off 2 bases at V and 2 bases at J, with 11 bases between the two ends. The CDR3 is CASSYGGQATDTQYF. In nucleotides, the CDR3 is TGTGCCAGCAGTTACGGGGGTCAGGCCACAGATACGCAGTATTTT.

Only a few counts were recorded for this clonotype. The chain joins TRBV7-9 to TRBJ1-1; D gene unclear. This CDR3 comprises 11 residues. Per germline, CDR1 SEHNR and CDR2 FQNEAQ (reference sequence). Trimming pared 5 bases from V and 8 bases from J, leaving 9 bases between. This chain's CDR3 is CASSGQLEAFF. The CDR3 DNA is TGTGCCAGCAGCGGTCAGTTAGAAGCTTTCTTT.

This chain uses TRBV29-1 with TRBJ2-7, with TRBD1 matching over 10 bases. V shed 4 bases and J 3 bases; nucleotides not matched to a gene: 0. This CDR3 spans 12 amino acids. Per germline, CDR1 SQVTM and CDR2 ANQGSEA. CDR3 in DNA: TGCAGCGTTGGGGACAGGGGCTACGAGCAGTACTTC. Its protein is CSVGDRGYEQYF.

This clonotype has a handful of counts. J is TRBJ1-6 and V is TRBV12-3 or TRBV12-4; D may be TRBD1 (5 bases). The V end was cut by 6 bases, the J end by 7 bases, with 16 bases between. CDR3 length equals 15 residues. The CDR3 nucleotides are TGTGCCAGCAGGCGAGAGGGACGGAAGAATTCACCCCTCCACTTT. Encoded protein: CASRREGRKNSPLHF.

V gene TRBV12-3 or TRBV12-4 combines with J gene TRBJ2-1, with D perhaps TRBD2 (5 bases). The CDR3 has 16 amino acids. V was shortened by 7 bases and J by 8 bases, with 24 bases between the two germline ends. The CDR3 is CASNPRGSAGPDEQFF. CDR3 sequence (DNA): TGTGCCAGCAATCCCCGTGGTTCGGCGGGCCCCGATGAGCAGTTCTTC.

This clonotype was counted between two and nine times. This sequence joins TRBV20-1 and TRBJ2-7, with D perhaps given as TRBD1 or TRBD2 (5 bases each). Germline loops: CDR1 DFQATT, CDR2 SNEGSKA (reference sequence). The V end was cut by 3 bases, the J end by 1 base, with 7 bases between. The CDR3 is 12 amino acids. In DNA form, the CDR3 reads TGCAGTGCTAGTTGGGGGTCCTACGAGCAGTACTTC. This encodes CSASWGSYEQYF.

This clonotype appeared a few times. This chain links TRBV12-3 or TRBV12-4 with TRBJ1-3; D possibly corresponds to TRBD1 (5 bases). The V end was cut by 2 bases, the J end by 4 bases, with 12 bases between. CDR3 size: 15 residues. This CDR3 is CASSLPGAAGNTIYF. CDR3 in DNA: TGTGCCAGCAGTTTACCCGGGGCGGCGGGAAACACCATATATTTT.

In this sample, this clonotype turned up a few times. The V call is TRBV5-1, the J call TRBJ2-1, with 8 bases aligning to TRBD2. The J segment lost 8 bases and the V segment lost 2 bases, leaving 9 bases of the junction unmatched. The CDR3 is 15 residues long. The germline gives CDR1 SGHRS, CDR2 YFSETQ. The CDR3 nucleotides read TGCGCCAGCAGCTTATACGGGAGGGAATGGGATGAGCAGTTCTTC. This sequence encodes CASSLYGREWDEQFF.

The sample holds a few counts of this clonotype. V and J are TRBV20-1 and TRBJ2-1; 7 nucleotides line up with TRBD2. V lost 6 bases and J lost 1; bases outside the gene matches: 6. Germline V gene data show CDR1 as DFQATT and CDR2 as SNEGSKA (reference sequence). This CDR3 has 14 amino acids. CDR3 in amino acids: CSAKKAGSYNEQFF. The CDR3, as DNA: TGCAGTGCAAAGAAAGCGGGATCCTACAATGAGCAGTTCTTC.

This clonotype was counted ten times or more. The chain uses TRBV7-9 and TRBJ1-5; D call uncertain. The ends were cut back, 1 base at V and 1 base at J, with 8 bases in the middle. There are 15 residues in the CDR3. Germline assignment: CDR1 SEHNR and CDR2 FQNEAQ (reference sequence). The CDR3 sequence is CASSLETESNQPQHF. Here the CDR3 DNA reads TGTGCCAGCAGCTTAGAGACCGAGAGCAATCAGCCCCAGCATTTT.

This clonotype has a handful of counts. The V and J genes are TRBV18 and TRBJ2-3; possible D gene TRBD1, 5 bases. V was cut by 4 bases and J by 4 bases, with 12 bases left in between. The CDR3 runs 14 residues. Germline lookup yields CDR1 KGHSH and CDR2 LQKENI. CDR3 region: CASSRTDSSDTQYF. CDR3 nucleotides: TGTGCCAGCTCACGAACTGACAGCTCAGATACGCAGTATTTT. The full variable domain, completed using reference TRBV18 and TRBJ2-3, is NAGVMQNPRHLVRRRGQEARLRCSPMKGHSHVYWYRQLPEEGLKFMVYLQKENIIDESGMPKERFSAEFPKEGPSILRIQQVVRGDSAAYFCASSRTDSSDTQYFGPGTRLTVL.

This clonotype was observed a handful of times. The gene calls are TRBV5-1 and TRBJ2-3; maybe TRBD2 (6 bases). V shed 4 bases and J shed 4 bases, with 19 bases lying between them. The CDR3 runs 16 residues. Looked up from germline, CDR1 is SGHRS and CDR2 is YFSETQ. The CDR3 protein is CASSPNWRAVSDTQYF. Written as DNA, the CDR3 is TGCGCCAGCAGCCCGAATTGGAGGGCCGTTTCAGATACGCAGTATTTT.